This paragraph reports one T cell receptor (beta chain). What it recognizes is unknown. In germline, CDR1 is SNHLY, CDR2 FYNNEI. V gave up 5 bases and J gave up 3 bases; unmatched junction bases: 7. The CDR3 runs 16 residues. This entry is derived from a study of shared clonotypes between healthy human individuals. General study results and limits: Non-shared clonotypes had lower generation probabilities than those shared by all four donors.

Produced via immunoSEQ multiplex PCR; TCRdb's table is partial and in-frame only. The sample lists under 600,000 clones, less than 98% seen once, with less than 0.065% in the top ten. This TCR derives from a young woman in good health. Sample: naive CD4+ T cells sorted from blood. The subset was: CD45RA+ positively selected. The J gene is TRBJ1-3, the V gene TRBV2; 10 bases are a match to TRBD1. CDR3 sequence: CASSFQTGGSGNTIYF. CDR3 in DNA: TGTGCCAGCAGTTTTCAGACAGGGGGCAGTGGAAACACCATATATTTT.